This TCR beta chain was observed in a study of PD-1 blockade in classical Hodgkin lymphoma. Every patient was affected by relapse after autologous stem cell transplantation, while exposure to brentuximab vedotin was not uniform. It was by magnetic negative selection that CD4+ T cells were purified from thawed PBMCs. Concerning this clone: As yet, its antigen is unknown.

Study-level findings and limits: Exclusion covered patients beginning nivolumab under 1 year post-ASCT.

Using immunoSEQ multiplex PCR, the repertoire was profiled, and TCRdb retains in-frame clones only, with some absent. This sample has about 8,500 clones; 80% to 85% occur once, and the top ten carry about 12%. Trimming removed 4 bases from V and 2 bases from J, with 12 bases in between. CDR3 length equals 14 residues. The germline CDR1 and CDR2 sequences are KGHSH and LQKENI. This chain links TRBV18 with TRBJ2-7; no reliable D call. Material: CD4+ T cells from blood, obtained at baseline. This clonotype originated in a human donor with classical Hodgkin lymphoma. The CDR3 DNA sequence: TGTGCCAGCTCACGTACCGGGCCACCCTACGAGCAGTACTTC. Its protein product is CASSRTGPPYEQYF. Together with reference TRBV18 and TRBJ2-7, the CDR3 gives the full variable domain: NAGVMQNPRHLVRRRGQEARLRCSPMKGHSHVYWYRQLPEEGLKFMVYLQKENIIDESGMPKERFSAEFPKEGPSILRIQQVVRGDSAAYFCASSRTGPPYEQYFGPGTRLTVT.